This TCR beta chain was observed in a study of blood T cell repertoires in COVID-19. The junction had 11 bases not matched to a gene; V was cut back by 9 bases and J by 5 bases. Germline V gene lookup returns CDR1 LNHDA and CDR2 SQIVND (reference sequence). The CDR3 extends over 15 amino acids. Participants spanned ages roughly 18 to 90 years and resided in roughly 26 US areas. Clinical history reported by participants formed the basis on which cohorts were assigned. Cohort 3 recovery required two negative PCRs, clearance, or symptom resolution. Original processing notes: For nucleated cells, counts were estimated from reference gene primer amplification. Using immunoSEQ multiplex PCR, the repertoire was profiled, and TCRdb retains in-frame clones only, with some absent. V and J calls and clone size are those listed in that table; D and trimming were worked out from the DNA. The sample shows approximately 500,000 clones, roughly 90% of them seen only once.

This sequence joins TRBV19 and TRBJ1-2, with TRBD1 matching 11 bases. The source material was PBMCs or T cells enriched from blood (not recorded which). This TCR was sampled from a woman aged 35 to 49 who had recovered from COVID-19. The CDR3 region has the DNA TGTGCCAGCAGGACAGGGGGCGATGGGTATTATGGCTACACCTTC. Protein sequence: CASRTGGDGYYGYTF. Supplemented by reference TRBV19 and TRBJ1-2, the full variable domain reads DGGITQSPKYLFRKEGQNVTLSCEQNLNHDAMYWYRQDPGQGLRLIYYSQIVNDFQKGDIAEGYSVSREKKESFPLTVTSAQKNPTAFYLCASRTGGDGYYGYTFGSGTRLTVV.